The 27 T cell receptor beta chains below come from one sample, sequenced in a study of CD8 T cells in Susac syndrome. With random hexamers, reverse transcription was performed on about 0.5 to 1 ug of RNA. Each CDR3 protein gets one entry after TCRdb re-called the immunoSEQ multiplex PCR reads with MiXCR. The profile covers about 100,000 distinct CDR3 sequences, with approximately 95% appearing a single time and approximately 0.3% taken by the ten largest. The specimen was CD8+ T cells from PBMCs. All receptors come from a human donor with Susac syndrome.

The V call is TRBV27, the J call TRBJ1-2; weak D call: TRBD1 (5 bases). This CDR3 has 15 amino acids. Deletions cut 5 bases from V and 8 bases from J, with 21 bases between. Germline-derived CDR1 and CDR2 are MNHEY and SMNVEV (reference sequence). CDR3 sequence (DNA): TGTGCCAGCAGTATAAGACCGCCAGGGTCGGGCGGCTACACCTTC. As protein: CASSIRPPGSGGYTF.

V and J are TRBV29-1 and TRBJ2-1; 7 positions agree with TRBD2. The CDR3 consists of 12 residues. Per the germline V gene, CDR1 is SQVTM and CDR2 is ANQGSEA. CDR3 sequence: CGGVGYLNEQFF. The CDR3 DNA reads as TGCGGGGGGGTGGGGTACCTCAATGAGCAGTTCTTC.

The V call is TRBV10-3, the J call TRBJ2-7, with 9 bases aligning to TRBD2. This CDR3 region has 17 residues. V was pared by 4 bases and J by 1 base, with 11 bases of the junction left unmatched. Germline-derived CDR1 and CDR2 are ENHRY and SYGVKD. The CDR3 loop reads CAISGGSGSEGSYEQYF. The CDR3 DNA reads TGTGCCATCAGTGGGGGTAGCGGGAGTGAGGGGTCCTACGAGCAGTACTTC.

This clonotype appeared a single time. The gene calls are TRBV12-3 or TRBV12-4 and TRBJ2-7; 7 positions match TRBD2. This CDR3 has 18 residues. Unmatched junction bases numbered 14, after V lost 1 base and J lost 2 bases. In DNA, the CDR3 is TGTGCCAGCAGTTTAGGTGGGGAGGGATCGAGATTTCCCTACGAGCAGTACTTC. It yields the protein CASSLGGEGSRFPYEQYF.

V and J are TRBV12-3 or TRBV12-4 and TRBJ2-1; 9 positions agree with TRBD1. This CDR3 is 15 amino acids long. V shed 4 bases and J 5 bases; nucleotides not matched to a gene: 6. The CDR3 is CASSSAGTGNNEQFF. The DNA of the CDR3 is TGTGCCAGCAGTTCCGCAGGGACAGGGAACAATGAGCAGTTCTTC.

This sequence joins TRBV6-6 and TRBJ2-7, with D tentatively TRBD1 or TRBD2 (5 bases each). CDR3 size: 14 residues. Germline CDR1 reads MNHNY; CDR2 reads SVGAGI (reference sequence). Trimming removed 2 bases from V and 2 bases from J, with 10 bases in between. The CDR3 is CASSYGQGPYEQYF. CDR3 nucleotide sequence: TGTGCCAGCAGTTACGGGCAGGGACCCTACGAGCAGTACTTC.

The rearrangement uses TRBV28 and TRBJ2-7; 10 bases match TRBD1. V gave up 3 bases and J gave up 1 base; unmatched junction bases: 6. This CDR3 is 16 amino acids long. Germline values: CDR1 MDHEN, CDR2 SYDVKM. The chain's CDR3 is CASSFPGTGESYEQYF. The CDR3 nucleotides read TGTGCCAGCAGTTTCCCCGGGACAGGGGAGTCCTACGAGCAGTACTTC.

V gene TRBV24-1 combines with J gene TRBJ2-1; no definite D call. In germline, CDR1 is KGHDR, CDR2 SFDVKD. V was cut by 3 bases and J by 6 bases, with 8 bases left in between. The CDR3 runs 13 residues. This chain's CDR3 is CATSDRAFNEQFF. In DNA, the CDR3 is TGTGCCACCAGTGATCGGGCCTTCAATGAGCAGTTCTTC.

This rearrangement joins TRBV7-2 to TRBJ2-7; 8 nucleotides agree with TRBD1. The CDR3 has 16 amino acids. The V segment lost 0 bases and the J segment 2 bases; nucleotides outside the gene matches: 6. Germline CDR1 and CDR2: SGHTA and FQGNSA. The CDR3 DNA is TGTGCCAGCAGCTTAGCTTTGACAGGGGCACCCTACGAGCAGTACTTC. Its translation is CASSLALTGAPYEQYF.

The chain recombines TRBV4-1 with TRBJ2-7, with a possible D match to TRBD1 (5 bases). The CDR3 contains 15 residues. The germline gives CDR1 MGHRA, CDR2 YSYEKL. The V and J ends lost 0 bases and 2 bases respectively, with 11 bases between them. The DNA of the CDR3 is TGCGCCAGCAGCCAAGAGGTCAGGGTTACCTACGAGCAGTACTTC. Its protein is CASSQEVRVTYEQYF.

The CDR3 bases are TGTGCCAGCAGCCAAGATCTAAGGGGCCACAGACCCTACGAGCAGTACTTC. Amino acid sequence: CASSQDLRGHRPYEQYF. This chain joins TRBV4-2 and TRBJ2-7; D perhaps matches TRBD1 (5 bases). Germline V gene sequence: CDR1 LGHNA, CDR2 YNFKEQ. The CDR3 covers 17 residues. The V end was cut by 0 bases, the J end by 2 bases, with 17 bases between.

The genes are TRBV23-1 and TRBJ1-5; TRBD1 is a possible D gene (5 bases). TRBV23-1 is marked as an open reading frame, function uncertain. This CDR3 spans 16 amino acids. Trimming stripped 4 bases from V and 7 bases from J, with 20 bases between. The CDR3 spells CASSRDDNRLEQPQHF. Written as DNA, the CDR3 is TGCGCCAGCAGTCGTGACGACAACAGGCTTGAACAGCCCCAGCATTTT.

This chain connects TRBV28 to TRBJ1-1; D remains unclear. Germline assignment: CDR1 MDHEN and CDR2 SYDVKM. Trimming pared 6 bases from V and 5 bases from J, leaving 7 bases between. The CDR3 has 11 residues. The CDR3 sequence is CASRVGTEAFF. CDR3 bases: TGTGCCAGCAGGGTCGGGACTGAAGCTTTCTTT.

The genes are TRBV25-1 and TRBJ1-3; possibly TRBD1 for D (5 bases). The CDR3 consists of 15 residues. Germline V gives CDR1 MGHDK, CDR2 SYGVNS. The ends were cut back, 3 bases at V and 8 bases at J, with 17 bases in the middle. The CDR3 protein is CASSDVGHSRDTIYF. DNA of the CDR3: TGTGCCAGCAGTGATGTTGGACATTCGAGGGACACCATATATTTT.

The count of this clonotype is one. V gene TRBV29-1 combines with J gene TRBJ1-1; tentative D call: TRBD1 (5 bases). V gave up 4 bases and J gave up 5 bases, with 14 bases separating them. CDR1 is SQVTM, CDR2 ANQGSEA, per germline. This CDR3 comprises 13 residues. The CDR3 reads CSVVRGGETEAFF. The CDR3, as DNA: TGCAGCGTTGTACGTGGAGGGGAAACTGAAGCTTTCTTT.

This chain joins TRBV5-4 and TRBJ1-4, with TRBD1 identical over 7 bases. V was pared by 4 bases and J by 5 bases, with 8 bases of the junction left unmatched. The germline V gene encodes CDR1 SGHNT and CDR2 YYREEE (reference sequence). CDR3 length equals 15 residues. Here the CDR3 DNA reads TGTGCCAGCAGCGGGGGGGACAGAGAAAATGAAAAACTGTTTTTT. Encoded protein: CASSGGDRENEKLFF.

The CDR3: CASSPSGRQTQYF. The CDR3 DNA sequence: TGTGCCAGCAGCCCTAGCGGGAGACAGACCCAGTACTTC. The V call is TRBV5-7, the J call TRBJ2-5, with TRBD2 matching over 10 bases. TRBV5-7 is filed as an ORF, its function uncertain. CDR3 length: 13 residues. Trimming at V came to 4 bases and at J to 6 bases, leaving 3 bases not matched to a gene.

This chain joins TRBV9 and TRBJ2-1; 10 bases align to TRBD2. V lost 3 bases and J lost 4; bases outside the gene matches: 4. CDR1 and CDR2 (germline): SGDLS, YYNGEE. The CDR3 is made up of 15 amino acids. The CDR3: CASSDLAGGYNEQFF. DNA of the CDR3: TGTGCCAGCAGCGACTTAGCGGGGGGTTACAATGAGCAGTTCTTC.

The rearrangement joins TRBV5-4 to TRBJ2-3; D gene ambiguous. The CDR3 runs 13 residues. Germline CDR1 SGHNT, CDR2 YYREEE (reference sequence). V lost 4 bases to trimming and J lost 0 bases, with 6 bases between them. CDR3 nucleotides: TGTGCCAGCAGCGGATCTAGCACAGATACGCAGTATTTT. It is translated as CASSGSSTDTQYF.

This clonotype was seen just once. The chain is built from TRBV27 and TRBJ1-1; a possible D gene is TRBD1 (5 bases). The CDR3 loop spans 13 amino acids. The germline V gene has CDR1 MNHEY and CDR2 SMNVEV (reference sequence). V lost 1 base, J lost 6 bases, and 9 bases lay in between. The CDR3: CASSLFGGAEAFF. Here the CDR3 DNA reads TGTGCCAGCAGTTTATTTGGGGGAGCTGAAGCTTTCTTT.

The chain recombines TRBV20-1 with TRBJ2-7; 9 bases align to TRBD2. CDR1 and CDR2 (germline): DFQATT, SNEGSKA (reference sequence). The V and J ends lost 6 bases and 6 bases, in that order; junction bases with no gene match: 6. CDR3 length equals 12 residues. CDR3 bases: TGCAGTGCGCGGGGGGGGTTAACCGAGCAGTACTTC. Its protein product is CSARGGLTEQYF.

The chain is built from TRBV24-1 and TRBJ2-4; 9 bases align to TRBD2. In germline, CDR1 is KGHDR, CDR2 SFDVKD. The CDR3 covers 20 residues. The V segment lost 1 base and the J segment 1 base; nucleotides outside the gene matches: 13. In DNA form, the CDR3 reads TGTGCCACCAGTGATTTAGGAGCGGGGGGAGGAGTGGAGGCCAAAAACATTCAGTACTTC. It translates to CATSDLGAGGGVEAKNIQYF.

This chain uses TRBV7-9 with TRBJ2-5, with D possibly TRBD1 on 6 matching bases. The CDR3 has 13 residues. The V end was cut by 6 bases, the J end by 9 bases, with 17 bases between. Germline-derived CDR1 and CDR2 are SEHNR and FQNEAQ (reference sequence). Here the CDR3 reads CASRTGGQTPQYF. CDR3 sequence (DNA): TGTGCCAGCAGAACCGGCGGACAGACCCCCCAGTACTTC.

The chain is built from TRBV7-7 and TRBJ1-3, with D hard to call. From germline, CDR1 is SSHAT and CDR2 FNYEAQ (reference sequence). The CDR3 is 13 amino acids. The V and J ends lost 5 bases and 4 bases respectively, with 9 bases between them. The CDR3 DNA reads TGTGCCAGCAGCGAAATGGTGGGAAACACCATATATTTT. Translated, it gives CASSEMVGNTIYF.

This sequence joins TRBV10-1 and TRBJ2-3, with D hard to call. CDR1 and CDR2 (germline): WNHNN, SYGVQD (reference sequence). The CDR3 runs 12 residues. V gave up 3 bases and J gave up 5 bases, with 6 bases separating them. CDR3 in DNA: TGCGCCAGCAGTGATATGGTAGATACGCAGTATTTT. Encoded protein: CASSDMVDTQYF.

The V call is TRBV29-1, the J call TRBJ1-2; 7 bases map to TRBD1. V lost 0 bases, J lost 7 bases, and 2 bases stayed unmatched. This CDR3 contains 12 residues. Germline CDR1 SQVTM, CDR2 ANQGSEA. In DNA form, the CDR3 reads TGCAGCGTTGAAGAGACAGGGTTTGGCTACACCTTC. It translates to CSVEETGFGYTF.

The V gene is TRBV7-9, the J gene TRBJ1-5, with D perhaps TRBD1 (5 bases). This CDR3 comprises 12 residues. The V end lost 5 bases, the J end lost 11 bases, and 13 bases lay between the germline ends. The germline gives CDR1 SEHNR, CDR2 FQNEAQ (reference sequence). CDR3 amino acids: CASSPPAGSQHF. The CDR3 DNA reads TGTGCCAGCAGCCCACCCGCAGGGTCCCAGCATTTT.